The 15 T cell receptor beta chains below were found in one sample sequenced in a study of PD-1 blockade in classical Hodgkin lymphoma (dated by TCRdb to about 2020). Sample time point, as interpreted from the label and publication: cycle 2 day 1 (C2D1) of nivolumab. All trial patients had relapsed after autologous stem cell transplantation, with cohorts A, B and C differing in prior brentuximab vedotin exposure. The library came from the immunoSEQ multiplex PCR assay. Here the immuneACCESS table is served through TCRdb, limited to in-frame sequences with V and J called. Missing clones are a known gap in these copies; in checked studies unresolved V genes cover under half, and the rest lacks a known reason. The sample table lists 35,000 or so clones, 76% of them with a count of one. Clones ranked in the top ten supply 15% to 20% of the sample. The sequencing here drew on peripheral blood mononuclear cells (PBMCs), taken before the second cycle of nivolumab. These receptors originate from a human donor with classical Hodgkin lymphoma.

This chain connects TRBV11-3 to TRBJ1-1, with 9 bases aligning to TRBD1. Germline V lookup: CDR1 SGHNT, CDR2 YENEEA. V was pared by 5 bases and J by 4 bases, with 5 bases of the junction left unmatched. The CDR3 extends over 14 amino acids. CDR3 residues: CASSLGQGGTEAFF. CDR3 nucleotides: TGTGCCAGCAGCCTGGGACAGGGAGGCACTGAAGCTTTCTTT.

J is TRBJ2-7 and V is TRBV6-1, with a tentative D call TRBD2 (6 bases). Germline CDR1 reads MNHNS; CDR2 reads SASEGT. V was trimmed by 2 bases and J by 3 bases, leaving 14 bases between them. The CDR3 runs to 15 residues. The CDR3 loop is CASSEWPGDYYEQYF. DNA of the CDR3: TGTGCCAGCAGTGAATGGCCGGGAGATTACTACGAGCAGTACTTC.

This clone turned up a few times. This chain connects TRBV27 to TRBJ1-6; D is perhaps TRBD1 (5 bases). The CDR3 is made up of 13 amino acids. Deletions cut 4 bases from V and 9 bases from J, with 10 bases between. The germline CDR1 and CDR2 sequences are MNHEY and SMNVEV (reference sequence). The CDR3 region is CASSSTGSSPLHF. In DNA form, the CDR3 reads TGTGCCAGCAGTTCTACAGGTAGTTCACCCCTCCACTTT.

V is TRBV9 and J is TRBJ2-3; possible D gene TRBD2, 6 bases. Germline lookup yields CDR1 SGDLS and CDR2 YYNGEE. This CDR3 region has 19 residues. V was clipped by 0 bases and J by 0 bases, with 20 bases between them. For the CDR3, the DNA is TGTGCCAGCAGCGTAGATCTTGGCGGGCGGGGATCTAGCACAGATACGCAGTATTTT. This codes for CASSVDLGGRGSSTDTQYF.

The chain joins TRBV16 to TRBJ2-2; the D gene is possibly TRBD2 (6 bases). The CDR3 consists of 15 residues. Germline lookup yields CDR1 KGHSY and CDR2 FQNENV. Trimming shortened V by 0 bases and J by 3 bases, and 8 bases separated the two germline ends. The CDR3 loop is CASSQSPGDTGELFF. CDR3 nucleotide sequence: TGTGCCAGCAGCCAATCCCCGGGGGACACCGGGGAGCTGTTTTTT.

The chain is built from TRBV19 and TRBJ1-6; D is possibly TRBD1 (6 bases). Germline values: CDR1 LNHDA, CDR2 SQIVND (reference sequence). Trimming shortened V by 2 bases and J by 8 bases, and 16 bases separated the two germline ends. The CDR3 spans 16 residues. The CDR3 DNA reads TGTGCCAGTAGTATATTCACCGGGACATCCGATTCACCCCTCCACTTT. It translates to CASSIFTGTSDSPLHF.

This clone was counted once. This chain connects TRBV2 to TRBJ1-2; possibly TRBD1 for D (5 bases). Germline V gene lookup returns CDR1 SNHLY and CDR2 FYNNEI. The V and J ends lost 7 bases and 2 bases respectively, with 20 bases between them. This CDR3 spans 16 amino acids. CDR3 sequence: CASTIDGTPPNYGYTF. As DNA, the CDR3 is TGTGCCAGCACTATTGATGGGACGCCCCCGAACTATGGCTACACCTTC.

The V call is TRBV7-2, the J call TRBJ2-3; D is possibly TRBD2 (6 bases). Trimming removed 3 bases at V and 4 bases at J, with 11 bases between. The germline V gene has CDR1 SGHTA and CDR2 FQGNSA. CDR3 length: 14 amino acids. The chain's CDR3 is CASSFFGGADTQYF. The CDR3 DNA is TGTGCCAGCAGCTTTTTCGGGGGAGCAGATACGCAGTATTTT.

The rearrangement uses TRBV4-2 and TRBJ2-7, with 7 nucleotides matching TRBD1. The CDR3 is made up of 15 amino acids. V trimming: 0 bases; J trimming: 3 bases; junction bases outside the gene matches: 5. Germline V CDR1 and CDR2: LGHNA, YNFKEQ. CDR3 sequence: CASSQERTGVYEQYF. The CDR3 DNA is TGTGCCAGCAGCCAAGAAAGGACAGGAGTCTACGAGCAGTACTTC.

The V call is TRBV7-9, the J call TRBJ1-1, with D perhaps matching TRBD1 (5 bases). There are 14 residues in the CDR3. The V end lost 1 base, the J end lost 4 bases, and 10 bases lay between the germline ends. CDR1 is SEHNR and CDR2 is FQNEAQ in the germline V gene (reference sequence). In nucleotides, the CDR3 is TGTGCCAGCAGCTTAGATGGGGCCACCACTGAAGCTTTCTTT. Its translation is CASSLDGATTEAFF.

This clone was observed a single time. This rearrangement joins TRBV11-2 to TRBJ2-2; 8 bases map to TRBD2. V was clipped by 5 bases and J by 2 bases; unmatched bases: 4. The germline V gene has CDR1 SGHAT and CDR2 FQNNGV. This CDR3 contains 15 residues. CDR3 DNA sequence: TGTGCCAGCAGCCCGGGACTAGGAAACACCGGGGAGCTGTTTTTT. This codes for CASSPGLGNTGELFF.

To note about this clone: Sequence at one end of the junction differs from germline and may be a read error. CDR3 sequence (DNA): TGTGCCAGTAGTATAGACCTCGAGGTAAATCAACCCCAGCATTTT. Translation gives CASSIDLEVNQPQHF. This chain joins TRBV19 and TRBJ1-5; no reliable D call. The CDR3 has 15 residues. CDR1 and CDR2 from the germline V gene are LNHDA and SQIVND (reference sequence).

V usage is TRBV5-6 and J usage is TRBJ1-5; D perhaps matches TRBD1 (5 bases). Between the trimmed V and J ends, which lost 3 bases and 9 bases, there was a span of 13 bases. Germline values: CDR1 SGHDT, CDR2 YYEEEE. The CDR3 covers 13 residues. For the CDR3, the DNA is TGTGCCAGCAGCTCGGTATCAGGGCCGCCCCAGCATTTT. This gives the protein CASSSVSGPPQHF.

About this clone: This sample also contains other DNA sequences that code for the same CDR3. The rearrangement links TRBV6-6 to TRBJ1-1; D gene ambiguous. Deletions cut 2 bases from V and 0 bases from J, with 7 bases between. The CDR3 runs to 14 residues. Germline V gene lookup returns CDR1 MNHNY and CDR2 SVGAGI (reference sequence). The CDR3 loop reads CASSYRALNTEAFF. CDR3 bases: TGTGCCAGCAGTTACAGGGCACTGAACACTGAAGCTTTCTTT.

The gene calls are TRBV6-1 and TRBJ2-3, with 9 nucleotides matching TRBD2. The trim removed 8 bases at V and 5 bases at J, leaving 8 bases unmatched. Per germline, CDR1 MNHNS and CDR2 SASEGT. CDR3 size: 14 residues. The CDR3 here is CASLSGGGGDTQYF. Written as DNA, the CDR3 is TGTGCCAGCCTTAGCGGGGGTGGCGGAGATACGCAGTATTTT.